The 5 T cell receptor beta chains given below trace back to one sample, sequenced in a study of T cells in Graves' hyperthyroidism and ophthalmopathy. Using RNA transcripts as the source, TCR beta CDR3 regions were amplified. A first-round RT-PCR of the TCR CDR3 used the HTBI primer set. TCRdb processed the multiplex PCR reads anew with MiXCR; each CDR3 protein has one entry. Among approximately 570,000 distinct CDR3 sequences listed, just under 20% were seen once. Material: blood. The source of these receptors is a man in his forties with Graves' ophthalmopathy.

The chain is built from TRBV25-1 and TRBJ1-6; no reliable D call. Germline values: CDR1 MGHDK, CDR2 SYGVNS. The CDR3 is made up of 14 amino acids. Trimming shortened V by 7 bases and J by 5 bases, and 12 bases separated the two germline ends. CDR3 sequence (DNA): TGTGCCAGCAACCCCGACCCCAATAATTCACCCCTCCACTTT. Amino acids: CASNPDPNNSPLHF.

This clonotype was observed at least ten times. CDR3 region: CASSPGQPLTDTQYF. The CDR3 DNA is TGTGCCAGCAGCCCGGGACAACCGCTTACAGATACGCAGTATTTT. V is TRBV7-9 and J is TRBJ2-3, with D possibly TRBD1 on 6 matching bases. The CDR3 totals 15 residues. The V gene lost 5 bases and the J gene lost 3 bases, with 15 bases spanning the gap. CDR1 and CDR2 from the germline V gene are SEHNR and FQNEAQ (reference sequence).

The rearrangement links TRBV7-9 to TRBJ1-1, with 9 bases aligning to TRBD1. CDR3 length: 13 amino acids. Germline CDR1 reads SEHNR; CDR2 reads FQNEAQ (reference sequence). Trimming took 7 bases from V and 6 from J; bases not matched to a gene: 6. As DNA, the CDR3 is TGTGCCAGCATCTCGGACAGGGGCGCTGAAGCTTTCTTT. Amino acid sequence: CASISDRGAEAFF.

There are a few counts of this clonotype. The chain couples TRBV9 to TRBJ2-5; 7 bases agree with TRBD2. Germline lookup yields CDR1 SGDLS and CDR2 YYNGEE. V shed 2 bases, J shed 3 bases, and the junction held 1 base outside the gene matches. The CDR3 sequence is 13 residues long. The CDR3 is CASSVSGKETQYF. The CDR3 DNA reads TGTGCCAGCAGCGTCAGCGGGAAAGAGACCCAGTACTTC. Complete variable domain (other parts from reference TRBV9 and TRBJ2-5): DSGVTQTPKHLITATGQRVTLRCSPRSGDLSVYWYQQSLDQGLQFLIQYYNGEERAKGNILERFSAQQFPDLHSELNLSSLELGDSALYFCASSVSGKETQYFGPGTRLLVL.

This clonotype has ten or more counts. The genes are TRBV18 and TRBJ2-3; D unresolved. The germline V and J ends were trimmed by 4 bases and 4 bases, with 9 bases remaining between them. This CDR3 has 13 amino acids. Germline V gives CDR1 KGHSH, CDR2 LQKENI. The chain's CDR3 is CASSQGRADTQYF. The CDR3 DNA reads TGTGCCAGCTCACAAGGTCGAGCAGATACGCAGTATTTT.